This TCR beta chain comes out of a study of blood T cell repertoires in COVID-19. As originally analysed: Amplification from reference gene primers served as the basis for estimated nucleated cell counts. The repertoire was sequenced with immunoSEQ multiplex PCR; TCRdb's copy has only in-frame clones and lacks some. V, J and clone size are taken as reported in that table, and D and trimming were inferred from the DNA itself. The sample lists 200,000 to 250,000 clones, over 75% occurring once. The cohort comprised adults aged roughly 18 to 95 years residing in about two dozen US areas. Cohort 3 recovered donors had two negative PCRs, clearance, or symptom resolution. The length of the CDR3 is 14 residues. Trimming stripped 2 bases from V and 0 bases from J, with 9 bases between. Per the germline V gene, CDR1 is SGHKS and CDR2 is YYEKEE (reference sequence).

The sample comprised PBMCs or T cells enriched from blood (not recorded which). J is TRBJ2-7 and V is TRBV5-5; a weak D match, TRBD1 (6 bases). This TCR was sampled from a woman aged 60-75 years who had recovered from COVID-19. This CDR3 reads CASSFGGHSYEQYF. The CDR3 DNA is TGTGCCAGCAGCTTTGGGGGCCACTCCTACGAGCAGTACTTC.